Listed below are T cell receptor beta chains from one sample, sequenced in a study of PD-1 blockade in classical Hodgkin lymphoma. The assay was immunoSEQ multiplex PCR, and TCRdb's table has in-frame clones only and misses some. The sample records about 25,000 clones, more than 65% being singletons. The material sequenced was peripheral blood mononuclear cells (PBMCs), taken at baseline. The receptors originated from a human donor with classical Hodgkin lymphoma. Each CDR3 is given with its conserved first and last residue. Each record gives: clone size, D gene, V gene, J gene, CDR3 DNA, CDR3 protein. The D gene is left open where the match is weak. Size is stated for part of the rows, as once, few or many counts, or as a class when the clone is expanded.

abundance: once
d_gene: NA
v_gene: TRBV9
j_gene: TRBJ2-5
CDR3nt: TGTGCCAGCAGCGTAGCGACTGGTTTACAAGAGACCCAGTACTTC
CDR3aa: CASSVATGLQETQYF

abundance: few
d_gene: TRBD2
v_gene: TRBV6-5
j_gene: TRBJ2-1
CDR3nt: TGTGCCAGCAGCCCCGGACTAGGGGAGTTCTTC
CDR3aa: CASSPGLGEFF

abundance: NA
d_gene: TRBD2
v_gene: TRBV4-2
j_gene: TRBJ2-5
CDR3nt: TGTGCCAGCAGCCAAGGTAGCGGGGGTTTTCGAGAGACCCAGTACTTC
CDR3aa: CASSQGSGGFRETQYF

abundance: NA
d_gene: TRBD2
v_gene: TRBV5-6
j_gene: TRBJ2-7
CDR3nt: TGTGCCAGCAGCTCGCTAGCGGGCTCCTACGAGCAGTACTTC
CDR3aa: CASSSLAGSYEQYF

abundance: NA
d_gene: NA
v_gene: TRBV9
j_gene: TRBJ1-1
CDR3nt: TGTGCCAGCAGCGTGGGCTCAAAGGGGGTTATGAACACTGAAGCTTTCTTT
CDR3aa: CASSVGSKGVMNTEAFF

abundance: NA
d_gene: NA
v_gene: TRBV5-1
j_gene: TRBJ2-7
CDR3nt: TGCGCCAGCAGCTGGGGGGCCGGGACAGAGGCCTACGAGCAGTACTTC
CDR3aa: CASSWGAGTEAYEQYF

abundance: NA
d_gene: NA
v_gene: TRBV19
j_gene: TRBJ2-3
CDR3nt: TGTGCCAGTAGTATAGATTGGGGGAAAATGGATACGCAGTATTTT
CDR3aa: CASSIDWGKMDTQYF

abundance: few
d_gene: NA
v_gene: TRBV6-4
j_gene: TRBJ1-3
CDR3nt: TGTGCCAGCAGTGAGTCTAGGGCGGGAAACACCATATATTTT
CDR3aa: CASSESRAGNTIYF

abundance: NA
d_gene: NA
v_gene: TRBV10-3
j_gene: TRBJ2-6
CDR3nt: TGTGCCATCAGTGAGTCGGCGGTCACAACATGGGGGGCCAACGTCCTGACTTTC
CDR3aa: CAISESAVTTWGANVLTF

abundance: NA
d_gene: TRBD2
v_gene: TRBV7-2
j_gene: TRBJ2-3
CDR3nt: TGTGCCAGCAGCCCCCCTGAAGCGGGGGGGACAGATACGCAGTATTTT
CDR3aa: CASSPPEAGGTDTQYF

abundance: few
d_gene: NA
v_gene: TRBV11-2
j_gene: TRBJ2-4
CDR3nt: TGTGCCAGCAGCTTATCGGGGGATGCCGGTCGAAACATTCAGTACTTC
CDR3aa: CASSLSGDAGRNIQYF

abundance: once
d_gene: NA
v_gene: TRBV19
j_gene: TRBJ2-1
CDR3nt: TGTGCCAGTAGTATATCGACGGATTACAATGAGCAGTTCTTC
CDR3aa: CASSISTDYNEQFF

abundance: NA
d_gene: NA
v_gene: TRBV30
j_gene: TRBJ1-5
CDR3nt: TGTGCCTGGAGTGTAGGGCAGGGTTTTCAGCCCCAGCATTTT
CDR3aa: CAWSVGQGFQPQHF

abundance: NA
d_gene: NA
v_gene: TRBV5-1
j_gene: TRBJ1-2
CDR3nt: TGCGCCAGCAGCTTGACAGGAGGTGATGGGGCTAGTGGCTACACCTTC
CDR3aa: CASSLTGGDGASGYTF

abundance: once
d_gene: NA
v_gene: TRBV28
j_gene: TRBJ2-1
CDR3nt: TGTGCCAGCAGGTCTAGTCAGGGGATTAATGAGCAGTTCTTC
CDR3aa: CASRSSQGINEQFF

abundance: NA
d_gene: TRBD1
v_gene: TRBV7-9
j_gene: TRBJ1-2
CDR3nt: TGTGCCAGCAGCCCTGGGACAGGGGGCTATGGCTACACCTTC
CDR3aa: CASSPGTGGYGYTF

abundance: NA
d_gene: NA
v_gene: TRBV28
j_gene: TRBJ1-2
CDR3nt: TGTGCCAGCAGTCCTCCGATACTAAACCCTAACTATGGCTACACCTTC
CDR3aa: CASSPPILNPNYGYTF

abundance: NA
d_gene: TRBD1
v_gene: TRBV7-7
j_gene: TRBJ2-7
CDR3nt: TGTGCTAGCAGCTTTGGACAGGACTACGAGCAGTACTTC
CDR3aa: CASSFGQDYEQYF

abundance: NA
d_gene: NA
v_gene: TRBV5-5
j_gene: TRBJ2-1
CDR3nt: TGTGCCAGCAGCTTCCAGGGACCTTACTACAATGAGCAGTTCTTC
CDR3aa: CASSFQGPYYNEQFF

abundance: NA
d_gene: NA
v_gene: TRBV7-9
j_gene: TRBJ2-3
CDR3nt: TGTGCCAGCAGCCTCCAAGGGCCTAGTCCGCAGTATTTT
CDR3aa: CASSLQGPSPQYF

abundance: NA
d_gene: TRBD1
v_gene: TRBV14
j_gene: TRBJ2-3
CDR3nt: TGTGCCAGCAGACTTACAGGGGGCGCAGATACGCAGTATTTT
CDR3aa: CASRLTGGADTQYF

abundance: NA
d_gene: TRBD1
v_gene: TRBV4-3
j_gene: TRBJ1-4
CDR3nt: TGCGCCAGCAGCCAAGACTCCGGGACAGGGGGAGAAAAACTGTTTTTT
CDR3aa: CASSQDSGTGGEKLFF

abundance: NA
d_gene: TRBD1
v_gene: TRBV27
j_gene: TRBJ2-5
CDR3nt: TGTGCCAGCAGTTCGGACAGGGGGGTAGAGACCCAGTACTTC
CDR3aa: CASSSDRGVETQYF

abundance: NA
d_gene: NA
v_gene: TRBV30
j_gene: TRBJ1-2
CDR3nt: TGTGCCTGGAGTGGGGGGGATCACTATGGCTACACCTTC
CDR3aa: CAWSGGDHYGYTF

abundance: few
d_gene: TRBD1
v_gene: TRBV7-9
j_gene: TRBJ2-5
CDR3nt: TGTGCCAGCAGCTACGACAGGGGAGGAGAGACCCAGTACTTC
CDR3aa: CASSYDRGGETQYF

abundance: NA
d_gene: TRBD2
v_gene: TRBV7-2
j_gene: TRBJ2-7
CDR3nt: TGTGCCAGCAGCTACGGACTAGCGGAGACCCCCTACGAGCAGTACTTC
CDR3aa: CASSYGLAETPYEQYF

abundance: few
d_gene: NA
v_gene: TRBV6-5
j_gene: TRBJ2-2
CDR3nt: TGTGCCAGCAGTTATTTTCGTCCCACCGGGGAGCTGTTTTTT
CDR3aa: CASSYFRPTGELFF

abundance: NA
d_gene: NA
v_gene: TRBV28
j_gene: TRBJ2-7
CDR3nt: TGTGCCAGCAGTTTAAGAACAGGGGGGGACGAGCAGTACTTC
CDR3aa: CASSLRTGGDEQYF

abundance: medium-sized
d_gene: NA
v_gene: TRBV4-2
j_gene: TRBJ1-6
CDR3nt: TGTGCCAGCAGCCAAGATGAAGGGACTCTCGCATCACCCCTCCACTTT
CDR3aa: CASSQDEGTLASPLHF

abundance: NA
d_gene: NA
v_gene: TRBV9
j_gene: TRBJ2-1
CDR3nt: TGTGCCAGCAGCGTAGGGGGACTCGGCTACAATGAGCAGTTCTTC
CDR3aa: CASSVGGLGYNEQFF

abundance: once
d_gene: TRBD2
v_gene: TRBV4-2
j_gene: TRBJ2-3
CDR3nt: TGTGCCAGCAGCCAATTTGTAGCGGGGGGGCCCGATACGCAGTATTTT
CDR3aa: CASSQFVAGGPDTQYF

abundance: NA
d_gene: NA
v_gene: TRBV13
j_gene: TRBJ1-1
CDR3nt: TGTGCCAGCAGCTCCTTGGGAAGCCATGAAGCTTTCTTT
CDR3aa: CASSSLGSHEAFF

abundance: NA
d_gene: NA
v_gene: TRBV28
j_gene: TRBJ1-3
CDR3nt: TGTGCCAGCAGTTTACTTAACACCATATATTTT
CDR3aa: CASSLLNTIYF

abundance: NA
d_gene: TRBD1
v_gene: TRBV11-2
j_gene: TRBJ1-6
CDR3nt: TGTGCCAGCAGCTTGACAGGGGGCGCGGTGTACTCACCCCTCCACTTT
CDR3aa: CASSLTGGAVYSPLHF

abundance: NA
d_gene: TRBD2
v_gene: TRBV11-2
j_gene: TRBJ2-2
CDR3nt: TGTGCCAGCAGCTTAATGACTAGCATGAACACCGGGGAGCTGTTTTTT
CDR3aa: CASSLMTSMNTGELFF

abundance: NA
d_gene: TRBD2
v_gene: TRBV19
j_gene: TRBJ2-3
CDR3nt: TGTGCCAGTAGTAGGGCCCCAGCGGGGCTCACAGATACGCAGTATTTT
CDR3aa: CASSRAPAGLTDTQYF

abundance: NA
d_gene: TRBD1
v_gene: TRBV6-1
j_gene: TRBJ1-2
CDR3nt: TGTGCCAGCAGTGCTTACCAGGGGGCTTATGGCTACACCTTC
CDR3aa: CASSAYQGAYGYTF

abundance: NA
d_gene: TRBD1
v_gene: TRBV10-1
j_gene: TRBJ1-1
CDR3nt: TGCGCCAGCAGACAGGACAGGGCATCCCACGCTGAAGCTTTCTTT
CDR3aa: CASRQDRASHAEAFF

abundance: NA
d_gene: NA
v_gene: TRBV5-5
j_gene: TRBJ1-1
CDR3nt: TGTGCCAGCAGCTTACAGGTTCCCGAAGTTAACACTGAAGCTTTCTTT
CDR3aa: CASSLQVPEVNTEAFF

abundance: few
d_gene: NA
v_gene: TRBV18
j_gene: TRBJ1-1
CDR3nt: TGTGCCAGCTCACCAGGATCTTCGAACACTGAAGCTTTCTTT
CDR3aa: CASSPGSSNTEAFF

abundance: few
d_gene: NA
v_gene: TRBV4-3
j_gene: TRBJ1-2
CDR3nt: TGCGCCAGCAGCCGAAGTGTGACAGAACCGTATGGCTACACCTTC
CDR3aa: CASSRSVTEPYGYTF

abundance: NA
d_gene: NA
v_gene: TRBV5-1
j_gene: TRBJ1-2
CDR3nt: TGCGCCAGCAGCTTCGGGACACCTCCCTACACCTTC
CDR3aa: CASSFGTPPYTF